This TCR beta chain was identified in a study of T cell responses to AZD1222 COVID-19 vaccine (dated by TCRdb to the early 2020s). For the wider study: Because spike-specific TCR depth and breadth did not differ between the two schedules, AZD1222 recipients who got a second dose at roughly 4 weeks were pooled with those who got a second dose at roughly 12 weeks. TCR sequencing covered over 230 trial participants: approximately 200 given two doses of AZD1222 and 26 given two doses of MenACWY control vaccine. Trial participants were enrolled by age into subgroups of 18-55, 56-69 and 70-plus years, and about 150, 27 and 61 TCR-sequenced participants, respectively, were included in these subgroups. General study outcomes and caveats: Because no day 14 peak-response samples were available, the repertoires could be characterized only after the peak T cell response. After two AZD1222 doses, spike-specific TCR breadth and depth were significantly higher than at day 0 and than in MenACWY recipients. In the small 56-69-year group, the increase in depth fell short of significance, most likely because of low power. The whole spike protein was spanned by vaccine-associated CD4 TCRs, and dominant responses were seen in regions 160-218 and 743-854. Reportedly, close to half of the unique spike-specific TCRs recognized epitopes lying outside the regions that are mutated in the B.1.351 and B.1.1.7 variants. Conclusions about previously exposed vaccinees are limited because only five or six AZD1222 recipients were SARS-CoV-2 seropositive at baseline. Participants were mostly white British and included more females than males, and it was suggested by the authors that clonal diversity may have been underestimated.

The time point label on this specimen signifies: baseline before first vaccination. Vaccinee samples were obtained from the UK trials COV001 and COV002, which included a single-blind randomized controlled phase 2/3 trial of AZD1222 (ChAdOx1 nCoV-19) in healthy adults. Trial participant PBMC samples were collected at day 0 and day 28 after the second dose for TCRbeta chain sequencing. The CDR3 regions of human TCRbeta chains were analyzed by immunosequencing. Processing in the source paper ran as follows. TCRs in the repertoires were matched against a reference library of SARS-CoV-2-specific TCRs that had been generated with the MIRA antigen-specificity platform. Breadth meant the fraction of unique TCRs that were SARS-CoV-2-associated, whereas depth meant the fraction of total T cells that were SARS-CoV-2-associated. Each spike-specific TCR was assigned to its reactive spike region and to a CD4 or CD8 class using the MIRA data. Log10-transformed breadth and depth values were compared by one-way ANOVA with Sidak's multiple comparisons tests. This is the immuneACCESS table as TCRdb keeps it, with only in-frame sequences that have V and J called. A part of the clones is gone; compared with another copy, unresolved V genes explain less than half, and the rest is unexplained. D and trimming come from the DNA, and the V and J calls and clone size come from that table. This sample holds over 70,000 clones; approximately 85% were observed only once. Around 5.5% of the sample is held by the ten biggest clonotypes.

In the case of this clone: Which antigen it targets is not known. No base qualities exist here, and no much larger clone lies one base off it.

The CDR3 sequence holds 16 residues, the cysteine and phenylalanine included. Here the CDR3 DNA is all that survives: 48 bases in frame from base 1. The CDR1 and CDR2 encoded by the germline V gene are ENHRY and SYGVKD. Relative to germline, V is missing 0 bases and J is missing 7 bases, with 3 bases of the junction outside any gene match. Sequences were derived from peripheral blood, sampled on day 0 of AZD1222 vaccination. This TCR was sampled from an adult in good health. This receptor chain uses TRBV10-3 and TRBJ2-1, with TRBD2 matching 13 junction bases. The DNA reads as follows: TGTGCCATCAGTGAGTCGTCGACTAGCGGGAGGAATGAGCAGTTCTTC. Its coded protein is CAISESSTSGRNEQFF.